This entry lists 26 T cell receptor beta chains sequenced from one sample in a study of T cell responses to AZD1222 COVID-19 vaccine. Method: immunoSEQ multiplex PCR; TCRdb's copy keeps in-frame clones and lacks some. The sample lists some 110,000 clones; about 90% were seen once. The sample consisted of peripheral blood, taken on day 0 of AZD1222 vaccination. All receptors derive from an adult in good health.

J is TRBJ2-1 and V is TRBV28; perhaps TRBD2 as D (6 bases). Germline V gives CDR1 MDHEN, CDR2 SYDVKM. This CDR3 has 17 amino acids. The germline V and J ends were trimmed by 4 bases and 1 base, with 17 bases remaining between them. The CDR3 here is CASSSPLEGSSYNEQFF. The DNA of the CDR3 is TGTGCCAGCAGTTCCCCTCTGGAGGGATCGTCCTACAATGAGCAGTTCTTC.

This chain connects TRBV28 to TRBJ2-3; TRBD2 is a possible D gene (7 bases). CDR1 is MDHEN, CDR2 SYDVKM, per germline. The ends were cut back, 7 bases at V and 4 bases at J, with 33 bases in the middle. The CDR3 spans 20 residues. The CDR3 DNA sequence: TGTGCCAGCACTACCGACCGGAAGGGACACCCGAGGGGGGGTTCAGATACGCAGTATTTT. Amino acid sequence: CASTTDRKGHPRGGSDTQYF.

This clone was counted a few times. V and J are TRBV28 and TRBJ1-2, with D possibly matching TRBD1 (6 bases). The CDR3 loop spans 13 amino acids. Trimming removed 6 bases at V and 4 bases at J, with 12 bases between. Germline V gene lookup returns CDR1 MDHEN and CDR2 SYDVKM. The CDR3 coding sequence is TGTGCCAGCAGGTCTACAGGGACCTATGGCTACACCTTC. Translation: CASRSTGTYGYTF.

The rearrangement joins TRBV5-1 to TRBJ1-1; D is unclear. Germline values: CDR1 SGHRS, CDR2 YFSETQ. This CDR3 has 15 residues. V was trimmed by 5 bases and J by 3 bases, leaving 17 bases between them. The chain's CDR3 is CASSYTGSKDTEAFF. The CDR3 DNA is TGCGCCAGCAGTTATACGGGATCCAAGGACACTGAAGCTTTCTTT.

This chain uses TRBV5-6 with TRBJ2-1, with 8 bases aligning to TRBD1. Trimming took 2 bases from V and 2 from J; bases not matched to a gene: 3. CDR1 and CDR2 from the germline V gene are SGHDT and YYEEEE. This CDR3 has 15 residues. The CDR3 here is CASSLGDRTYNEQFF. CDR3 DNA: TGTGCCAGCAGCTTAGGGGACAGGACCTACAATGAGCAGTTCTTC.

The chain has TRBV5-3 and TRBJ1-5; 8 nucleotides agree with TRBD1. TRBV5-3 is an open reading frame whose function is uncertain. V was pared by 7 bases and J by 2 bases, with 5 bases of the junction left unmatched. The CDR3 consists of 14 residues. The CDR3: CARSTGERNQPQHF. The CDR3 bases are TGTGCCAGATCGACAGGGGAACGCAATCAGCCCCAGCATTTT.

The rearrangement uses TRBV19 and TRBJ1-5; D may be TRBD1 (6 bases). This CDR3 region has 15 residues. Trimming took 6 bases from V and 3 from J, leaving 15 bases between them. Germline loops: CDR1 LNHDA, CDR2 SQIVND (reference sequence). The CDR3 bases are TGTGCCAGTAGCGACTTGACAGGCTACAATCAGCCCCAGCATTTT. Amino acids: CASSDLTGYNQPQHF.

The chain uses TRBV7-9 and TRBJ2-3; TRBD2 matches 9 bases. The CDR3 is 15 amino acids. Unmatched junction bases numbered 2, after V lost 1 base and J lost 3 bases. Per the germline V gene, CDR1 is SEHNR and CDR2 is FQNEAQ (reference sequence). The CDR3 spells CASSLGTSVTDTQYF. CDR3 coding DNA: TGTGCCAGCAGCTTAGGGACTAGCGTGACAGATACGCAGTATTTT.

V gene TRBV9 combines with J gene TRBJ1-2, with 7 bases that match TRBD1. V trimming: 0 bases; J trimming: 4 bases; junction bases outside the gene matches: 15. Germline values: CDR1 SGDLS, CDR2 YYNGEE. The CDR3 is 18 residues long. CDR3 protein: CASSVAPQGVYGGYGYTF. DNA of the CDR3: TGTGCCAGCAGCGTAGCTCCTCAGGGGGTATATGGTGGCTATGGCTACACCTTC.

The gene calls are TRBV5-5 and TRBJ1-1; no definite D call. The CDR3 loop spans 11 amino acids. V gave up 4 bases and J gave up 7 bases, with 8 bases separating them. CDR1 and CDR2 (germline): SGHKS, YYEKEE (reference sequence). The CDR3 bases are TGTGCCAGCAGCCATACACTTGAAGCTTTCTTT. It codes for CASSHTLEAFF.

J is TRBJ2-1 and V is TRBV21-1. TRBV21-1 is assigned pseudogene status. The CDR3 has 16 residues. The CDR3 spells CASNPIRDASYNEQFF. Here the CDR3 DNA reads TGTGCCAGCAACCCTATACGGGACGCCTCCTACAATGAGCAGTTCTTC.

J is TRBJ1-1 and V is TRBV6-1, with D tentatively TRBD1 (6 bases). The V and J ends lost 1 base and 11 bases respectively, with 20 bases between them. This CDR3 has 15 residues. Per the germline V gene, CDR1 is MNHNS and CDR2 is SASEGT. In DNA, the CDR3 is TGTGCCAGCAGTGAAGAGTGGGCGCAGGGGTTTTCGGCTTTCTTT. It specifies CASSEEWAQGFSAFF.

The chain combines TRBV4-2 with TRBJ2-7; D uncertain. The V gene lost 3 bases and the J gene lost 0 bases, with 9 bases spanning the gap. Germline V gene sequence: CDR1 LGHNA, CDR2 YNFKEQ. This CDR3 spans 14 amino acids. Written as DNA, the CDR3 is TGTGCCAGCAGCCACGGCCGAAGCTCCTACGAGCAGTACTTC. As protein: CASSHGRSSYEQYF.

The V gene is TRBV5-1, the J gene TRBJ1-4, with a weak D call TRBD1 (6 bases). CDR3 length equals 16 residues. CDR1 is SGHRS, CDR2 YFSETQ, per germline. V was trimmed by 0 bases and J by 6 bases, leaving 15 bases between them. The CDR3 here is CASSLVAGEGDEKLFF. The CDR3, as DNA: TGCGCCAGCAGCTTGGTTGCAGGGGAAGGGGATGAAAAACTGTTTTTT.

The chain carries TRBV3-1 (or the pseudogene TRBV3-2) and TRBJ2-3; no firm D call. Germline V CDR1 and CDR2: LGHDT, YNNKEL (reference sequence). V was cut by 10 bases and J by 2 bases, with 13 bases left in between. The CDR3 is 13 amino acids. CDR3 sequence (DNA): TGTGCCACCCGCGGCCCCATCACAGATACGCAGTATTTT. Encoded protein: CATRGPITDTQYF.

J is TRBJ1-2 and V is TRBV28; D uncertain. The germline V and J ends were trimmed by 7 bases and 7 bases, with 16 bases remaining between them. The length of the CDR3 is 13 residues. Per the germline V gene, CDR1 is MDHEN and CDR2 is SYDVKM. Here the CDR3 reads CASTNLGSGGYTF. The DNA for the CDR3 is TGTGCCAGCACTAACCTTGGGTCGGGTGGCTACACCTTC.

The rearrangement joins TRBV19 to TRBJ1-2; 11 bases are shared with TRBD1. The CDR3 runs to 15 residues. The ends lost 10 bases at V and 2 bases at J; junction bases unmatched: 9. CDR1 LNHDA and CDR2 SQIVND come from the germline V gene (reference sequence). The CDR3 nucleotides are TGTGCCACGTGGACAGGGGGCGCGGGAAACTATGGCTACACCTTC. Translation gives CATWTGGAGNYGYTF.

Remarks on this clone: The junction departs from the called germline gene at one end, perhaps through a read error. The rearrangement links TRBV18 to TRBJ2-3; unclear D gene. The CDR3 has 13 residues. The germline CDR1 and CDR2 sequences are KGHSH and LQKENI. CDR3: CASSPPGTDTQYF. CDR3 nucleotides: TGTGCCAGCTCTCCACCGGGCACAGATACGCAGTATTTT.

The rearrangement uses TRBV5-4 and TRBJ1-2; the match to TRBD1 covers 7 bases. After removal of 2 bases from V and 2 bases from J, the junction contained 3 bases not matched to a gene. CDR3 length: 14 amino acids. CDR1 is SGHNT and CDR2 is YYREEE in the germline V gene (reference sequence). This chain's CDR3 is CASSFQTGNYGYTF. Written as DNA, the CDR3 is TGTGCCAGCAGCTTTCAGACAGGGAACTATGGCTACACCTTC.

This chain uses TRBV18 with TRBJ1-1; the D is unclear. This CDR3 spans 13 amino acids. CDR1 and CDR2 from the germline V gene are KGHSH and LQKENI. Trimming pared 3 bases from V and 2 bases from J, leaving 7 bases between. The CDR3 protein is CASSPSPNTEAFF. CDR3 sequence (DNA): TGTGCCAGCTCACCGTCGCCCAACACTGAAGCTTTCTTT.

This chain joins TRBV12-3 or TRBV12-4 and TRBJ1-1; tentatively, D is TRBD1 (6 bases). This CDR3 has 12 residues. The V and J ends lost 3 bases and 11 bases respectively, with 13 bases between them. The CDR3 loop is CASSFVAGVAFF. CDR3 nucleotides: TGTGCCAGCAGTTTCGTGGCAGGGGTGGCTTTCTTT.

V and J are TRBV30 and TRBJ2-2, with TRBD1 matching 8 bases. The CDR3 is 14 amino acids. Germline V CDR1 and CDR2: GTSNPN, SVGIG (reference sequence). V was clipped by 3 bases and J by 8 bases; unmatched bases: 8. The CDR3 here is CAWRDRVWTGELFF. The CDR3 bases are TGTGCCTGGAGGGACAGGGTATGGACGGGGGAGCTGTTTTTT. Drawing the rest from reference TRBV30 and TRBJ2-2, the complete variable domain is SQTIHQWPATLVQPVGSPLSLECTVEGTSNPNLYWYRQAAGRGLQLLFYSVGIGQISSEVPQNLSASRPQDRQFILSSKKLLLSDSGFYLCAWRDRVWTGELFFGEGSRLTVL.

This sequence joins TRBV19 and TRBJ1-2; 8 bases match TRBD1. Germline trimming cut 4 bases from V and 4 bases from J; bases unmatched to any gene: 29. CDR3 length: 22 residues. Germline lookup yields CDR1 LNHDA and CDR2 SQIVND (reference sequence). The CDR3 loop reads CASSTRGQEPMSHPVALYGYTF. As DNA, the CDR3 is TGTGCCAGTAGTACGAGGGGACAGGAACCCATGTCCCACCCGGTGGCTCTCTATGGCTACACCTTC.

This chain links TRBV29-1 with TRBJ2-3; D uncertain. The CDR3 has 16 amino acids. V dropped 3 bases and J dropped 0 bases, with 16 bases sitting between them. CDR1 is SQVTM and CDR2 is ANQGSEA in the germline V gene. The CDR3 is CSVDPRSALSTDTQYF. The CDR3 region has the DNA TGCAGCGTTGATCCCAGGAGTGCCCTTAGCACAGATACGCAGTATTTT.

The V gene is TRBV7-9, the J gene TRBJ1-1; 8 nucleotides align to TRBD1. The junction had 3 bases not matched to a gene; V was cut back by 5 bases and J by 4 bases. The CDR3 has 13 residues. CDR1 and CDR2 from the germline V gene are SEHNR and FQNEAQ (reference sequence). Here the CDR3 reads CASSSGQGTEAFF. CDR3 in DNA: TGTGCCAGCAGCAGCGGACAGGGCACTGAAGCTTTCTTT. Full variable domain (remainder filled in from reference TRBV7-9 and TRBJ1-1): DTGVSQNPRHKITKRGQNVTFRCDPISEHNRLYWYRQTLGQGPEFLTYFQNEAQLEKSRLLSDRFSAERPKGSFSTLEIQRTEQGDSAMYLCASSSGQGTEAFFGQGTRLTVV.

The chain links TRBV29-1 to TRBJ2-7; D is uncertain. V was trimmed by 1 base and J by 4 bases, leaving 8 bases between them. Germline values: CDR1 SQVTM, CDR2 ANQGSEA. The length of the CDR3 is 12 residues. CDR3 coding DNA: TGCAGCGTTGAAGGGGAAGGATACGAGCAGTACTTC. It specifies CSVEGEGYEQYF.